Below, one TCR beta chain is given with its context. No antigen is known for it. The CDR3 is 15 amino acids. CDR1 and CDR2 from the germline V gene are LNHDA and SQIVND (reference sequence). The V gene end was trimmed by 3 bases and the J gene end by 1 base; junction bases not matched to a gene: 5. This entry belongs to a study of PD-L1 blockade in urothelial cancer. Study at large: Each patient had 0 to 3 earlier chemotherapy regimens.

Sequencing was performed with immunoSEQ multiplex PCR; in TCRdb, only in-frame clones are kept and a portion is missing. The table lists 45,000 to 60,000 clones, approximately 78% of them singletons. General observations from the study: Tumor-associated blood clones were expanded more by durable-benefit patients at 3 weeks.

The sample's time point: pretreatment peripheral blood. The gene calls are TRBV19 and TRBJ1-2, with 7 bases fitting TRBD1. Here the sequenced sample was PBMCs, taken around atezolizumab (anti-PD-L1) treatment. This TCR was recovered from a man aged 45-65 years with urothelial cancer. The CDR3 loop reads CASSIQGEINYGYTF. CDR3 in DNA: TGTGCCAGTAGTATCCAGGGGGAGATTAACTATGGCTACACCTTC.